This T cell receptor beta chain was profiled in a study of cytomegalovirus exposure and HLA in healthy donors. This clone was seen more than once but under ten times. The V end was cut by 2 bases, the J end by 5 bases, with 21 bases between. The CDR3 is 17 residues long. It was with 60 Vbeta and 13 Jbeta primers that the PCR ran. The repertoire was sequenced with immunoSEQ multiplex PCR; TCRdb's copy has only in-frame clones and lacks some. Counted here are fewer than 200,000 clones, roughly 80% occurring once; the ten biggest clones make up approximately 2.3%. Sequenced sample: PBMCs. The TCR sequence derives from a female donor in good health and CMV-seronegative. The chain employs TRBV23-1 and TRBJ2-5; TRBD1 is a possible D gene (7 bases). TRBV23-1 is an ORF, with its function uncertain. The CDR3: CASSQRGDRLLNETQYF. The CDR3 nucleotides are TGCGCCAGCAGTCAAAGGGGGGACAGACTCCTAAACGAGACCCAGTACTTC.